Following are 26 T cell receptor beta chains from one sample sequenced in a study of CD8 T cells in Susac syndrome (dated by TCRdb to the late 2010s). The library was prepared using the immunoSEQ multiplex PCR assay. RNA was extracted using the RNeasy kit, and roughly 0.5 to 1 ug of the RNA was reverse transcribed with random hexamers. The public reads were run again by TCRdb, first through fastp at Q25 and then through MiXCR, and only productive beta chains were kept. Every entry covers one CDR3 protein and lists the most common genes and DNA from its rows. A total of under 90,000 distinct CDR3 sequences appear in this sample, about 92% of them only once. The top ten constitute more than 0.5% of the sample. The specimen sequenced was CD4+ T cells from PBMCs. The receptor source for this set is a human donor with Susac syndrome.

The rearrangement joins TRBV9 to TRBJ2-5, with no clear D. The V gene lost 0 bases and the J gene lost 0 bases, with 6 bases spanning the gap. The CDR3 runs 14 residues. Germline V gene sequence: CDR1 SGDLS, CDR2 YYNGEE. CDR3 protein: CASSVDPNQETQYF. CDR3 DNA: TGTGCCAGCAGCGTAGACCCTAACCAAGAGACCCAGTACTTC.

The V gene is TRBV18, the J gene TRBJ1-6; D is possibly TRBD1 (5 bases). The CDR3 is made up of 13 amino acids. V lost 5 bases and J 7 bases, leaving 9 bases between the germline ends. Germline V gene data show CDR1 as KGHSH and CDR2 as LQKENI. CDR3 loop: CASSNGGNSPLHF. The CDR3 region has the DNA TGTGCCAGCTCAAACGGGGGAAATTCACCCCTCCACTTT.

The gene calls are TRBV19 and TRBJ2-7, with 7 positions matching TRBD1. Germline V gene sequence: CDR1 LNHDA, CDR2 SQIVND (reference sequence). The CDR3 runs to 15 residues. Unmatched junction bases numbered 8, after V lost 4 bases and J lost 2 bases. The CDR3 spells CASSRTGQSAYEQYF. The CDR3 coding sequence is TGTGCCAGTAGTAGAACGGGACAGTCTGCCTACGAGCAGTACTTC.

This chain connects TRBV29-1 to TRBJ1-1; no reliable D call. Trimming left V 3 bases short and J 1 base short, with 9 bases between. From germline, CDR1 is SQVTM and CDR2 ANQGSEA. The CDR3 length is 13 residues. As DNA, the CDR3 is TGCAGCGTTGAGTTACAGCAGAACACTGAAGCTTTCTTT. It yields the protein CSVELQQNTEAFF.

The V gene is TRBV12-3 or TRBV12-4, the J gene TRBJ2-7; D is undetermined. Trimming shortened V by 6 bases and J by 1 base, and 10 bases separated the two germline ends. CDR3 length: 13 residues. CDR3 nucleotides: TGTGCCAGCAGAACGGCGGAGTCCTACGAGCAGTACTTC. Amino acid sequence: CASRTAESYEQYF.

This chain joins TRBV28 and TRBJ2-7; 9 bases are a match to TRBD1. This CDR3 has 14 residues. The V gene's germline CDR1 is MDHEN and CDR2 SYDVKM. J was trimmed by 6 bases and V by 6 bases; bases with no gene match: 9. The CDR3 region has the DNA TGTGCCAGCAGACCACCGGGACAGGGAGGCGAGCAGTACTTC. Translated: CASRPPGQGGEQYF.

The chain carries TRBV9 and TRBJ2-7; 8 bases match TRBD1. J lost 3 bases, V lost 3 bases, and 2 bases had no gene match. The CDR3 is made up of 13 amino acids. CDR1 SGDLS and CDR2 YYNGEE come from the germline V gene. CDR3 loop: CASSDTGGYEQYF. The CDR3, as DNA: TGTGCCAGCAGCGACACAGGGGGCTACGAGCAGTACTTC.

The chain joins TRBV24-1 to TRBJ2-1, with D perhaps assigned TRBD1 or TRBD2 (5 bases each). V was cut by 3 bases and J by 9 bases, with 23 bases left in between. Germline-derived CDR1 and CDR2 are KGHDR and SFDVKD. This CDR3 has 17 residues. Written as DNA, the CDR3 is TGTGCCACCAGTGATCCATGGGGGACCAGCCAAAGTAGTGAGCAGTTCTTC. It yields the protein CATSDPWGTSQSSEQFF.

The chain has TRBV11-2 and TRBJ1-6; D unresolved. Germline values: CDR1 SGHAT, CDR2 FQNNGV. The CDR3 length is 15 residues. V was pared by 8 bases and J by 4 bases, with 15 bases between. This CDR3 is CASGKEANYNSPLHF. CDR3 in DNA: TGTGCCAGCGGGAAAGAGGCGAATTATAATTCACCCCTCCACTTT. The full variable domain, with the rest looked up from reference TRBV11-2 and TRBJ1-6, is EAGVAQSPRYKIIEKRQSVAFWCNPISGHATLYWYQQILGQGPKLLIQFQNNGVVDDSQLPKDRFSAERLKGVDSTLKIQPAKLEDSAVYLCASGKEANYNSPLHFGNGTRLTVT.

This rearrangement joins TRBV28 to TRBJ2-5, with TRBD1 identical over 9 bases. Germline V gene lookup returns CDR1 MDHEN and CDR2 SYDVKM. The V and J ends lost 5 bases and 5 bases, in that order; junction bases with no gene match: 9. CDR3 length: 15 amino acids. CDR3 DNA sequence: TGTGCCAGCAGTCGGGACAGGGTTTGGCGGGAGACCCAGTACTTC. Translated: CASSRDRVWRETQYF.

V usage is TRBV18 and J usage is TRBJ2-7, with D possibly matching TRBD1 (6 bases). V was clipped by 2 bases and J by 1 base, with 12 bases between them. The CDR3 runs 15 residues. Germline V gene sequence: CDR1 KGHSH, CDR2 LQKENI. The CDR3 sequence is CASSPGQLTSYEQYF. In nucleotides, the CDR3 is TGTGCCAGCTCACCAGGACAGTTGACTTCCTACGAGCAGTACTTC.

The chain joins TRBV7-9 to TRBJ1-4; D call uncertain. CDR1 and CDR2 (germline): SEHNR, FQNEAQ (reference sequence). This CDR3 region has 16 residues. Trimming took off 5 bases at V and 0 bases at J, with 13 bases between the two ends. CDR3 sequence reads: CASSPVGLSTNEKLFF. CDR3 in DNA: TGTGCCAGCAGCCCGGTCGGACTCTCAACTAATGAAAAACTGTTTTTT.

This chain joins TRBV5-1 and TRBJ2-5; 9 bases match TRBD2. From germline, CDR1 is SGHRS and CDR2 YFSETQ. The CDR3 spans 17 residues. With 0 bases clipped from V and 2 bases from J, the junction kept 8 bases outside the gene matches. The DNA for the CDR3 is TGCGCCAGCAGCTTGGATCCTAGCGGGATGCGGCAAGAGACCCAGTACTTC. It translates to CASSLDPSGMRQETQYF.

The DNA for the CDR3 is TGTGCCAGCGGGGGATTCCAAGAGACCCAGTACTTC. Its translation is CASGGFQETQYF. The chain couples TRBV7-2 to TRBJ2-5; perhaps D is TRBD1 or TRBD2 (5 bases each). CDR1 is SGHTA, CDR2 FQGNSA, per germline. V dropped 8 bases and J dropped 1 base, with 8 bases sitting between them. CDR3 size: 12 residues.

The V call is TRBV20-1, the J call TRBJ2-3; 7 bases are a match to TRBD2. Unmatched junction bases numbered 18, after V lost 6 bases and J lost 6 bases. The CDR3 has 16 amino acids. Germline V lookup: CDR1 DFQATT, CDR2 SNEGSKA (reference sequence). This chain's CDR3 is CSASWGGTRTQDTQYF. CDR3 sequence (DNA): TGCAGTGCCTCCTGGGGGGGAACCCGCACTCAGGATACGCAGTATTTT.

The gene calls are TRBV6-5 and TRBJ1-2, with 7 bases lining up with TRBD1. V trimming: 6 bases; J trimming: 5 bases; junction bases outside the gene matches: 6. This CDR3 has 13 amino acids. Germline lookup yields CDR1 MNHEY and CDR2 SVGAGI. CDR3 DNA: TGTGCCAGCAGATCGGACAGGCGGTATGGCTACACCTTC. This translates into CASRSDRRYGYTF.

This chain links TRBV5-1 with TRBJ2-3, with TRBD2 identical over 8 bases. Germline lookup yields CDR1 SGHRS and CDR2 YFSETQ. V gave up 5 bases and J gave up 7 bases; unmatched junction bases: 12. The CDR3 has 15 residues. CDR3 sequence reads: CASRSGTSTPNTQYF. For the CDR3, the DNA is TGCGCCAGCAGGTCCGGGACTAGTACACCAAATACGCAGTATTTT.

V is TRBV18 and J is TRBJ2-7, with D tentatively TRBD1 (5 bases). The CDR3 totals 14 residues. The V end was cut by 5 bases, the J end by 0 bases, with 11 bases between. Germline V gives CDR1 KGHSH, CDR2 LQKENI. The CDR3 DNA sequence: TGTGCCAGCTCAGGGGCCAGGAGCTCCTACGAGCAGTACTTC. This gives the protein CASSGARSSYEQYF.

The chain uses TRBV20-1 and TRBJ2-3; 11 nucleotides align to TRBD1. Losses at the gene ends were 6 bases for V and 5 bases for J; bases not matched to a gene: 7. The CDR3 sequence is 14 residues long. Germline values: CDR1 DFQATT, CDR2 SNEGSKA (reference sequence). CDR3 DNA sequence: TGCAGTGCGACGGACAGGGGGCTTTTAGATACGCAGTATTTT. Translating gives CSATDRGLLDTQYF.

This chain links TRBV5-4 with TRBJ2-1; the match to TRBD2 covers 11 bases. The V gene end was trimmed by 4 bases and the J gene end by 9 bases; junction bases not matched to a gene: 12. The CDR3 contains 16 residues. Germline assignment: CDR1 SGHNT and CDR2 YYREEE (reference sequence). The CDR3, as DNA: TGTGCCAGCAGCGGCGGGACTAGCGGAAGCCGCGGTGAGCAGTTCTTC. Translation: CASSGGTSGSRGEQFF. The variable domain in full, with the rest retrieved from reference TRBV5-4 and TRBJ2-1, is ETGVTQSPTHLIKTRGQQVTLRCSSQSGHNTVSWYQQALGQGPQFIFQYYREEENGRGNFPPRFSGLQFPNYSSELNVNALELDDSALYLCASSGGTSGSRGEQFFGPGTRLTVL.

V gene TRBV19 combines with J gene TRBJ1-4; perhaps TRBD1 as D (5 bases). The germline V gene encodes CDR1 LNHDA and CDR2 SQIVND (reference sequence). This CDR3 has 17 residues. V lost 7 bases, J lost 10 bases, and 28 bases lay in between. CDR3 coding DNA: TGTGCCAGTACAGCCGACAGCCCCTTTGACGAATTTGGAAAACTGTTTTTT. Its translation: CASTADSPFDEFGKLFF.

CDR3 protein: CASSPGAVVNEQFF. In DNA form, the CDR3 reads TGTGCCAGCAGCCCTGGGGCGGTTGTCAATGAGCAGTTCTTC. The J gene is TRBJ2-1, the V gene TRBV11-2; perhaps TRBD1 as D (5 bases). This CDR3 region has 14 residues. Trimming left V 5 bases short and J 6 bases short, with 14 bases between. Germline CDR1 SGHAT, CDR2 FQNNGV.

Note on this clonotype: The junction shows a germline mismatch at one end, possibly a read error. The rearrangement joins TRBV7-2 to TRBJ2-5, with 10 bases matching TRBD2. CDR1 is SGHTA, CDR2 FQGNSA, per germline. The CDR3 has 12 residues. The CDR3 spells CASSFSGRPPNF. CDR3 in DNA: TGTGCCAGCAGTTTTAGCGGGAGGCCCCCCAACTTC.

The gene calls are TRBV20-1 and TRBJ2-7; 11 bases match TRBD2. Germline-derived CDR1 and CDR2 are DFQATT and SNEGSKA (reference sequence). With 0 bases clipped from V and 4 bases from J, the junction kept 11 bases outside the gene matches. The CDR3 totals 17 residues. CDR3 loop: CSARDAPLAGGWYEQYF. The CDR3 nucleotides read TGCAGTGCTAGAGATGCTCCCCTAGCGGGAGGTTGGTACGAGCAGTACTTC.

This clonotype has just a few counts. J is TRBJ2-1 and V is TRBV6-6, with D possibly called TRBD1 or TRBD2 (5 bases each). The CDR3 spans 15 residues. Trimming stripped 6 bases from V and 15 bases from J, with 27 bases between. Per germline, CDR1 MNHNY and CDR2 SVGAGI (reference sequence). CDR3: CASRTTKWTPGPGFF. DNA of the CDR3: TGTGCCAGCAGGACGACAAAATGGACGCCGGGGCCAGGGTTCTTC.

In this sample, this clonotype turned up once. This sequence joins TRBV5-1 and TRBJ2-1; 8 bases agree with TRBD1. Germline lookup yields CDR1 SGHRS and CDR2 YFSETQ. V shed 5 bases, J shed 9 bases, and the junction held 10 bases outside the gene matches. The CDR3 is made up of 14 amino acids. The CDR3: CASSPGTGGREQFF. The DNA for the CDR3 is TGCGCCAGCAGTCCGGGGACAGGCGGTCGTGAGCAGTTCTTC.